This TCR beta chain originates from a study of metastatic and nonmetastatic thyroid tumors. TCRdb re-called the PCR reads via MiXCR. The sample has around 30,000 clones, 20% to 25% seen once; the top ten hold approximately 2.3%. Prior to thyroid surgery, none of the patients had received any treatment. Germline V CDR1 and CDR2: LNHDA, SQIVND (reference sequence). The CDR3 runs to 11 residues. V lost 6 bases, J lost 2 bases, and 5 bases lay in between. This clone qualifies as medium-sized (0.01 to 0.1%). V usage is TRBV19 and J usage is TRBJ2-7; either TRBD1 or TRBD2 may fit D (5 bases each). The sample was blood. This clonotype was obtained from a female donor with papillary thyroid cancer or a benign thyroid nodule (not recorded which). Some clones in this sample may be carry-over from other donors' samples. The CDR3 reads CASRGAYEQYF. CDR3 coding DNA: TGTGCCAGTAGGGGGGCCTACGAGCAGTACTTC.